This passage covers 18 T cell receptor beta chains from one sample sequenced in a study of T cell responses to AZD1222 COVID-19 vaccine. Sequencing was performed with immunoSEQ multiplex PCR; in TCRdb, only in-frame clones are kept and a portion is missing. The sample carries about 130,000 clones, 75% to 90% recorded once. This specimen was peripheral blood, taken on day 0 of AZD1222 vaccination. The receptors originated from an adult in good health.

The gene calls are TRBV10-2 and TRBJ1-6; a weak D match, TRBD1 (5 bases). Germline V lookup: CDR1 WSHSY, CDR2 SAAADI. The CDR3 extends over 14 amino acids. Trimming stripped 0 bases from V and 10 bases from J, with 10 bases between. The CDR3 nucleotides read TGCGCCAGCAGTGAGTCCCAGGGACGATCACCCCTCCACTTT. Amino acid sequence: CASSESQGRSPLHF.

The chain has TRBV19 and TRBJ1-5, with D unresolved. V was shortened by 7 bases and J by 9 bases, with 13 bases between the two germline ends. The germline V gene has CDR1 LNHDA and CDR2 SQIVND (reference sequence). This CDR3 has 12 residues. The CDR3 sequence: CASTSPGAPQHF. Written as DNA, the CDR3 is TGTGCCAGTACCTCCCCTGGAGCGCCCCAGCATTTT. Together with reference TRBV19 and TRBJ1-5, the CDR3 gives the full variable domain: DGGITQSPKYLFRKEGQNVTLSCEQNLNHDAMYWYRQDPGQGLRLIYYSQIVNDFQKGDIAEGYSVSREKKESFPLTVTSAQKNPTAFYLCASTSPGAPQHFGDGTRLSIL.

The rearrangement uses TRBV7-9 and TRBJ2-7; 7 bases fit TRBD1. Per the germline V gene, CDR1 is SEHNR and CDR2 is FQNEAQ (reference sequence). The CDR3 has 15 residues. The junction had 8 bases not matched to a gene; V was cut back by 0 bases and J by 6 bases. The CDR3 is CASSLAPGQLPEQYF. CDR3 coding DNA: TGTGCCAGCAGCTTAGCCCCGGGACAGTTACCCGAGCAGTACTTC.

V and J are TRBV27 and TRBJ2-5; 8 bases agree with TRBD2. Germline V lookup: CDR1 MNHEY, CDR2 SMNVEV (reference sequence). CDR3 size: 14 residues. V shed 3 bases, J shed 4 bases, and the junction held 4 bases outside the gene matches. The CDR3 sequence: CASSFLAGGETQYF. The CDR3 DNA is TGTGCCAGCAGTTTTCTTGCGGGGGGAGAGACCCAGTACTTC.

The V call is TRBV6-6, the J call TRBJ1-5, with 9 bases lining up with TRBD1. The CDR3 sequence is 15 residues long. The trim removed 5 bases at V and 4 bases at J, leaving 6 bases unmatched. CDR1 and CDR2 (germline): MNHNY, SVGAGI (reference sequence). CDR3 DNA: TGTGCCAGCAGTCCAGGGGACAGGGTTAATCAGCCCCAGCATTTT. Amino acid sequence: CASSPGDRVNQPQHF.

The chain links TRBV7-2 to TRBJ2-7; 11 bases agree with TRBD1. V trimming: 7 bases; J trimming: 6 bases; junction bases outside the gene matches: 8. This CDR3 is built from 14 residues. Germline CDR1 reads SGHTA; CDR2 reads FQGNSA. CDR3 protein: CASIKAGTGGEQYF. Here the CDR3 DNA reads TGTGCCAGCATCAAGGCCGGGACAGGGGGCGAGCAGTACTTC.

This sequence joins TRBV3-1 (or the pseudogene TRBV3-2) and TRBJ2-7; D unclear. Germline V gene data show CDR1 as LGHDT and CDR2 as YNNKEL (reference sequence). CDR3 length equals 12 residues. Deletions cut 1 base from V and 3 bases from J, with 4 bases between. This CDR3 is CASSQAGYEQYF. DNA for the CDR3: TGTGCCAGCAGCCAAGCCGGCTACGAGCAGTACTTC.

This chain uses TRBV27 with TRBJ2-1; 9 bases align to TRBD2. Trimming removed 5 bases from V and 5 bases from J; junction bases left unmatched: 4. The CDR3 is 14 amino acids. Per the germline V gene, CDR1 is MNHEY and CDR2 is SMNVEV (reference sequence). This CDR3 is CASSLQRGDNEQFF. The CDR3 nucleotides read TGTGCCAGCAGTCTCCAGCGGGGGGACAATGAGCAGTTCTTC.

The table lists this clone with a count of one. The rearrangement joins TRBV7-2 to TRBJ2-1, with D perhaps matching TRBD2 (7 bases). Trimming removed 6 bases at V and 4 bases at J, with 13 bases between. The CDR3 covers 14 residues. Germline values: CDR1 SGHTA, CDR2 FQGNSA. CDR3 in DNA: TGTGCCAGCAGTCGGGGGGCCGATTACAATGAGCAGTTCTTC. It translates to CASSRGADYNEQFF. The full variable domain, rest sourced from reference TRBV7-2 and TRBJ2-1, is GAGVSQSPSNKVTEKGKDVELRCDPISGHTALYWYRQSLGQGLEFLIYFQGNSAPDKSGLPSDRFSAERTGGSVSTLTIQRTQQEDSAVYLCASSRGADYNEQFFGPGTRLTVL.

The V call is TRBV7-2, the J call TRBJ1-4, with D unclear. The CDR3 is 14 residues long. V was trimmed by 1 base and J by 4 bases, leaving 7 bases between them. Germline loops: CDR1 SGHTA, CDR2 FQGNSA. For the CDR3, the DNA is TGTGCCAGCAGCTTAGGATTCGGTAATGAAAAACTGTTTTTT. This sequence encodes CASSLGFGNEKLFF.

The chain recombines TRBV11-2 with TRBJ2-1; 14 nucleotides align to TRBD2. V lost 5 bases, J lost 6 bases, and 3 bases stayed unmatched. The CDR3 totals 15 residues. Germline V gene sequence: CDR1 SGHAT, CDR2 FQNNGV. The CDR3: CASSPGLAGGNEQFF. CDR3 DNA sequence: TGTGCCAGCAGCCCCGGACTAGCGGGGGGCAATGAGCAGTTCTTC.

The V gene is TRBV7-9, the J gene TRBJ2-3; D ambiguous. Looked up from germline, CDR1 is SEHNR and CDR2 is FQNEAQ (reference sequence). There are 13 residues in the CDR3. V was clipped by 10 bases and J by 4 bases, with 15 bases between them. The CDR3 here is CATLRSGSDTQYF. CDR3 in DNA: TGTGCCACCTTGAGGTCCGGATCAGATACGCAGTATTTT.

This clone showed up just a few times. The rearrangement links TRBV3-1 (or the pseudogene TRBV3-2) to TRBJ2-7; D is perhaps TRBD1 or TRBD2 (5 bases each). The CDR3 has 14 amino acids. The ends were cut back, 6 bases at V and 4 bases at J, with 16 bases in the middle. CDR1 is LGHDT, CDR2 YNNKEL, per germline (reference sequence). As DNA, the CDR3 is TGTGCCAGCAGTCCGGACGGGACCGTTTACGAGCAGTACTTC. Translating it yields CASSPDGTVYEQYF.

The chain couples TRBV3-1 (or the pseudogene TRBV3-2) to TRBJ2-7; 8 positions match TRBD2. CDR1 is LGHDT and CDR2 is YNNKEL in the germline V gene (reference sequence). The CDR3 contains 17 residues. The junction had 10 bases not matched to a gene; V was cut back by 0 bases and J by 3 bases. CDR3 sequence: CASSQDLRLAGFYEQYF. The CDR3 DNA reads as TGTGCCAGCAGCCAAGATTTAAGGCTAGCGGGCTTCTACGAGCAGTACTTC.

CDR3 bases: TGTGCCAGCAGCTTAGTGGAGGGTCGACTAGCGGGGGTTATAAATGAGCAGTTCTTC. The encoded protein is CASSLVEGRLAGVINEQFF. The chain employs TRBV7-9 and TRBJ2-1; TRBD2 aligns across 12 bases. Trimming removed 1 base from V and 7 bases from J; junction bases left unmatched: 14. The CDR3 covers 19 residues. CDR1 and CDR2 (germline): SEHNR, FQNEAQ (reference sequence).

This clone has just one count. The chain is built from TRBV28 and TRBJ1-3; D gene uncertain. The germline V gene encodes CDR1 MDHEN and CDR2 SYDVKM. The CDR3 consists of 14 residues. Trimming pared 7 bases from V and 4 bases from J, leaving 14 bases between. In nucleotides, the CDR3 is TGTGCCAGCAAACGGCGTTCGGGGGGAAACACCATATATTTT. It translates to CASKRRSGGNTIYF.

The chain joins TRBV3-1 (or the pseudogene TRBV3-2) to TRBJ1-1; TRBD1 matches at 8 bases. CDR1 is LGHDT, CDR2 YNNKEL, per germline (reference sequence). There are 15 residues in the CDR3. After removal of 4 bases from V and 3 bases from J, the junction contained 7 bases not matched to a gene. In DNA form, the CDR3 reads TGTGCCAGCAGCCTGGGCTGGACAGGGCACACTGAAGCTTTCTTT. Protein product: CASSLGWTGHTEAFF.

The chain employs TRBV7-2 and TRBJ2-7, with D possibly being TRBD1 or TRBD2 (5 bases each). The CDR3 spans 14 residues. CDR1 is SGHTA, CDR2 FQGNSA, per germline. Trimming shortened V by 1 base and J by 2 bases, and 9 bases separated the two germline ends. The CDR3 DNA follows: TGTGCCAGCAGCTTAGGGGACCGACCCTACGAGCAGTACTTC. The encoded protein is CASSLGDRPYEQYF.